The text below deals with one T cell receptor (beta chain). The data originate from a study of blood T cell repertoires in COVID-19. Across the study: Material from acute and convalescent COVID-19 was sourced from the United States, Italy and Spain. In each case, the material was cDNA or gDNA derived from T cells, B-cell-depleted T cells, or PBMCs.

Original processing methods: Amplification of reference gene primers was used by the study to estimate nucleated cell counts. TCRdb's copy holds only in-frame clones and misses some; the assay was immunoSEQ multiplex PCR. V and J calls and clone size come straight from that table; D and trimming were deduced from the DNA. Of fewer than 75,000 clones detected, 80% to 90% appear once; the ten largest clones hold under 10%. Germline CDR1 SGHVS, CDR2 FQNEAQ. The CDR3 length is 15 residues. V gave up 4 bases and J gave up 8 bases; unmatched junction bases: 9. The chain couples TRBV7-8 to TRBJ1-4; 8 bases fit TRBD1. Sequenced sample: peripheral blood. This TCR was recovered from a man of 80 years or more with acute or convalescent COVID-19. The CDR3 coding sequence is TGTGCCAGCAGCTCACCGGGACAGGACGACGAAAAACTGTTTTTT. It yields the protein CASSSPGQDDEKLFF.